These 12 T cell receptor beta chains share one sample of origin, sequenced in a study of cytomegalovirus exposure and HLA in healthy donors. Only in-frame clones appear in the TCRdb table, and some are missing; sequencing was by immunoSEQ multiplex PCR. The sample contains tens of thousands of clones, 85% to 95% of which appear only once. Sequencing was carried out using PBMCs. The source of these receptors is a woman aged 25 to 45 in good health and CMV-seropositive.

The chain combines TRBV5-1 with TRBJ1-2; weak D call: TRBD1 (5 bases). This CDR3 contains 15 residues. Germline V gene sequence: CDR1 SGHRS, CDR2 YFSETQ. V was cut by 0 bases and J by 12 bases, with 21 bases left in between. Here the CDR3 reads CASSLGDRGDTADTF. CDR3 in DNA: TGCGCCAGCAGCTTGGGGGATAGGGGCGATACAGCTGACACCTTC.

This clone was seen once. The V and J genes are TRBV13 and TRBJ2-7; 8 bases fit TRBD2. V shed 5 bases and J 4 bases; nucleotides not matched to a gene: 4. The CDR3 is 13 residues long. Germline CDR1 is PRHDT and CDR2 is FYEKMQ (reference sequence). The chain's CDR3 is CASSLTSGYEQYF. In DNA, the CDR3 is TGTGCCAGCAGCCTTACTAGCGGTTACGAGCAGTACTTC.

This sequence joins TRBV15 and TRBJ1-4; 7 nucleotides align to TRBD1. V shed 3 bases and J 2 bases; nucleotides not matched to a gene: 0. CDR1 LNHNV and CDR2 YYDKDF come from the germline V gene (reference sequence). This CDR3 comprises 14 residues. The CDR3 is CATSSRGTNEKLFF. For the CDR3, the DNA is TGTGCCACCAGCAGCAGGGGGACTAATGAAAAACTGTTTTTT.

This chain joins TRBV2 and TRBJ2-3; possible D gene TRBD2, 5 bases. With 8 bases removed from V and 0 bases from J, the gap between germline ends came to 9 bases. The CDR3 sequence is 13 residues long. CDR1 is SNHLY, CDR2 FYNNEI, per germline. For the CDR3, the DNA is TGTGCCAGCTTCAGCGGAAGCACAGATACGCAGTATTTT. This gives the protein CASFSGSTDTQYF. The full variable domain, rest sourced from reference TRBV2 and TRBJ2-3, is EPEVTQTPSHQVTQMGQEVILRCVPISNHLYFYWYRQILGQKVEFLVSFYNNEISEKSEIFDDQFSVERPDGSNFTLKIRSTKLEDSAMYFCASFSGSTDTQYFGPGTRLTVL.

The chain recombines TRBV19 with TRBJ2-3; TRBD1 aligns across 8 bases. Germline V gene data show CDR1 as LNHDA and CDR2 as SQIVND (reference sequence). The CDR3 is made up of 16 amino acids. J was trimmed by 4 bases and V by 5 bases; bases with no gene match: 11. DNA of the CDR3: TGTGCCAGTAGTCTCAAGGCAGGGGGCGGCTCAGATACGCAGTATTTT. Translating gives CASSLKAGGGSDTQYF.

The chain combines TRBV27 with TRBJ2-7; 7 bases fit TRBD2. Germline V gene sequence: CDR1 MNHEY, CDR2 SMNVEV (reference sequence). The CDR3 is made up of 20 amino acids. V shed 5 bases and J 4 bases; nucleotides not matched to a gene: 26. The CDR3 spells CASSPTGGTTLTQVLYEQYF. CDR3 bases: TGTGCCAGCAGTCCCACCGGCGGGACTACTCTTACCCAAGTTTTATACGAGCAGTACTTC.

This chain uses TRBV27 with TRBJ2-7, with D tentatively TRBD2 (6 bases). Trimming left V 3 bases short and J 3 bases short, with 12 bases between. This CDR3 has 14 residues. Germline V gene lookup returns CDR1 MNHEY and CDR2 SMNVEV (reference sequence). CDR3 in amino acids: CASSFGGGLYEQYF. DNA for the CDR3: TGTGCCAGCAGTTTTGGGGGAGGCCTCTACGAGCAGTACTTC.

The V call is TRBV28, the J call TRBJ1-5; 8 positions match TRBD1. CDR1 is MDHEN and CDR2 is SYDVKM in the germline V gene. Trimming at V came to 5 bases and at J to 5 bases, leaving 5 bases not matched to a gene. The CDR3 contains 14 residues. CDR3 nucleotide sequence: TGTGCCAGCAGTACTCAGACAGGGGATCAGCCCCAGCATTTT. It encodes CASSTQTGDQPQHF.

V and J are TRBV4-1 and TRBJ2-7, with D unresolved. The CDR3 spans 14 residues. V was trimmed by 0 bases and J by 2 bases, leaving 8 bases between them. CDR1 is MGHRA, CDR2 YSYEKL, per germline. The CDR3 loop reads CASSQDRSAYEQYF. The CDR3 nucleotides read TGCGCCAGCAGCCAAGATCGTTCAGCCTACGAGCAGTACTTC.

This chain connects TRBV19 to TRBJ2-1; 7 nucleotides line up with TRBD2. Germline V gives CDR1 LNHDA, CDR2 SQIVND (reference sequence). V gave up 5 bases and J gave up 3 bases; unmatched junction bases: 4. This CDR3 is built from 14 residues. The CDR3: CASSVREVYNEQFF. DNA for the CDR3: TGTGCCAGTAGTGTCCGGGAGGTCTACAATGAGCAGTTCTTC.

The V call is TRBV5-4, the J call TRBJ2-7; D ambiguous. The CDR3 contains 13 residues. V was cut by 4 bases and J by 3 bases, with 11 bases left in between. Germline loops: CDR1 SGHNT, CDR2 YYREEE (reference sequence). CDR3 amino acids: CASSLELSYEQYF. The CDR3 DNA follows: TGTGCCAGCAGCCTAGAGCTCAGCTACGAGCAGTACTTC.

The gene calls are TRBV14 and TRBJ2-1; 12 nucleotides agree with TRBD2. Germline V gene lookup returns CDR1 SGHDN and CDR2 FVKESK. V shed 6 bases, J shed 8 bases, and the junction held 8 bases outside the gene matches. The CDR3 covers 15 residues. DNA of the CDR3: TGTGCCAGCAGTAATCTAGCGGGAGGGCCCTATGAGCAGTTCTTC. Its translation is CASSNLAGGPYEQFF.